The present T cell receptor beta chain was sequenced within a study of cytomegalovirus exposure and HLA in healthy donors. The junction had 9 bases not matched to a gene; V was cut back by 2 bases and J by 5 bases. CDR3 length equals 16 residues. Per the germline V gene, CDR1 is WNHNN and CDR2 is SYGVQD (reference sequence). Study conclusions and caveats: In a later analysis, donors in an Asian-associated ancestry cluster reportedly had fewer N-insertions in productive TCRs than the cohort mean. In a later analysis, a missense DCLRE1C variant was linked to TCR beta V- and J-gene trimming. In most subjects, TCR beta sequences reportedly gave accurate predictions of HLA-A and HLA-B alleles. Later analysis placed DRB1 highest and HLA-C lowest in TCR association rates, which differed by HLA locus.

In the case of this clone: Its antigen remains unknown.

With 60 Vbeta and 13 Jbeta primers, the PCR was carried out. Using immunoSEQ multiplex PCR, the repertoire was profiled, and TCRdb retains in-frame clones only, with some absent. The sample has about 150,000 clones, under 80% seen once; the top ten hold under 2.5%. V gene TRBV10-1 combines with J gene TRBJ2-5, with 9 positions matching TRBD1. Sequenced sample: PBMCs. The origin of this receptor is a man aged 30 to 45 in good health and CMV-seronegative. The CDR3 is CASSETWTGDGETQYF. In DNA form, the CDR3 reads TGCGCCAGCAGTGAGACCTGGACAGGGGATGGCGAGACCCAGTACTTC.